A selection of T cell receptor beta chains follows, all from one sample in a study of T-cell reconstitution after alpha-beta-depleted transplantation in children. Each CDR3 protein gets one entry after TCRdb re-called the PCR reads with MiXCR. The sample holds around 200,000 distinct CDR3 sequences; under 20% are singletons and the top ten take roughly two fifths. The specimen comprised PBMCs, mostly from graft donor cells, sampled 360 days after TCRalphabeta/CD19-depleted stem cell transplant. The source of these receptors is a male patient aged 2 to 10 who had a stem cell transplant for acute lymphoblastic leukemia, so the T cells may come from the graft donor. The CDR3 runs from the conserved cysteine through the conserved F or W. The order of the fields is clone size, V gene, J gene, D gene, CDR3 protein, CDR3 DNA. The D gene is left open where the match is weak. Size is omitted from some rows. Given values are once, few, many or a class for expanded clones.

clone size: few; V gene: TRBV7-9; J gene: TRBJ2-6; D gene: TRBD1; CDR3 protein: CASSLSHRGQMANVLTF; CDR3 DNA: TGTGCCAGCAGCTTATCCCACAGGGGGCAAATGGCCAACGTCCTGACTTTC
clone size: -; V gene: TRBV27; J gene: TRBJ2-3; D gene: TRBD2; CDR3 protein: CASSLSRFGTSGTDTQYF; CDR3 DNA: TGTGCCAGCAGTTTATCGAGATTCGGGACTAGCGGCACAGATACGCAGTATTTT
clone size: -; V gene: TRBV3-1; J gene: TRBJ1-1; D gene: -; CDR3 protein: CASSHGTGSAEAFF; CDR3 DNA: TGTGCCAGCAGCCACGGGACGGGATCGGCTGAAGCTTTCTTT
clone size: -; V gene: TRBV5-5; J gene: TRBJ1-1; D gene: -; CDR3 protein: CASSSWTVRNTEAFF; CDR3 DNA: TGTGCCAGCAGCTCTTGGACAGTAAGGAACACTGAAGCTTTCTTT
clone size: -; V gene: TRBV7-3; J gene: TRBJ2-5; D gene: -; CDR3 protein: CASSPDHAEMETQYF; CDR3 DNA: TGTGCCAGCAGCCCCGATCACGCGGAGATGGAGACCCAGTACTTC
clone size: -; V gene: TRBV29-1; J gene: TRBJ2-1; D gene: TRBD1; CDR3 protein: CSVVWGTGLTRGSYNEQFF; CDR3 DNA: TGCAGCGTTGTCTGGGGGACAGGGCTAACTCGGGGCTCCTACAATGAGCAGTTCTTC
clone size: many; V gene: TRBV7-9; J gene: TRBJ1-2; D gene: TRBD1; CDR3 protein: CASSKAGQENYGYTF; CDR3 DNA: TGTGCCAGCAGCAAAGCGGGACAGGAGAACTATGGCTACACCTTC
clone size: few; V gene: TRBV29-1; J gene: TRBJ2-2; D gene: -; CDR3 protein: CSARGVGELFF; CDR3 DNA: TGCAGCGCCAGGGGGGTCGGGGAGCTGTTTTTT
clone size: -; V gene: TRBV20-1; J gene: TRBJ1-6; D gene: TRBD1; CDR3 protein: CSATDRGWIGSPLHF; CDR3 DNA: TGCAGTGCTACGGACAGGGGGTGGATAGGATCACCCCTCCACTTT
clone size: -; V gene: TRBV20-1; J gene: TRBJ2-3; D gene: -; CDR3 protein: CSTEERSSTDTQYF; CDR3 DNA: TGCAGTACCGAAGAGCGGTCTAGCACAGATACGCAGTATTTT
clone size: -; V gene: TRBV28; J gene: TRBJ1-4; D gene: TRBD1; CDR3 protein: CASSFSWTGGREKLFF; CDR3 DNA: TGTGCCAGCAGTTTCTCCTGGACAGGGGGCAGGGAAAAACTGTTTTTT
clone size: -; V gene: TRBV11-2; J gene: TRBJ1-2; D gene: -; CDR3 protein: CASSLDPGGIRRSDYGYTF; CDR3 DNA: TGTGCCAGCAGCTTAGACCCGGGGGGGATCCGGCGGTCGGACTATGGCTACACCTTC
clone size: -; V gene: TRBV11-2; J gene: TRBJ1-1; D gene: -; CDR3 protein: CASSLRRERNTEAFF; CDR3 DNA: TGTGCCAGCAGCTTAAGAAGGGAGAGGAACACTGAAGCTTTCTTT
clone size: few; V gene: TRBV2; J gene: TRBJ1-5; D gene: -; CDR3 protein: CASSEHPQGQNQPQHF; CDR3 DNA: TGTGCCAGCAGTGAGCATCCACAGGGCCAGAATCAGCCCCAGCATTTT
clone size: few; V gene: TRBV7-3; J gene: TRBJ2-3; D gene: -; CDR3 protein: CASSLVGDTDTQYF; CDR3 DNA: TGTGCCAGCAGCTTAGTCGGAGATACAGATACGCAGTATTTT
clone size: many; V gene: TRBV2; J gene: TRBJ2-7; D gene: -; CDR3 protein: CASRVRQSYEQYF; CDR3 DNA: TGTGCCAGCAGGGTCAGACAGTCCTACGAGCAGTACTTC
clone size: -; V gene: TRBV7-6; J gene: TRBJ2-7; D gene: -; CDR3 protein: CASSLTDRYEQYF; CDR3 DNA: TGTGCCAGCAGCTTGACCGACAGGTACGAGCAGTACTTC
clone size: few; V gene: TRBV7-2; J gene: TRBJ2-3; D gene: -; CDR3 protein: CASSQSGDTQYF; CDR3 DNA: TGTGCCAGCAGCCAATCAGGAGATACGCAGTATTTT
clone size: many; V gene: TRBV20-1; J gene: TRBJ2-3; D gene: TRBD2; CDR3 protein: CSASGLAGTSTDTQYF; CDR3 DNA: TGCAGTGCCTCGGGACTAGCGGGCACTAGCACAGATACGCAGTATTTT
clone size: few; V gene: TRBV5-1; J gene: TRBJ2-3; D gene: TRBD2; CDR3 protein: CASSLQVLGSGATDTQYF; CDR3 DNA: TGCGCCAGCAGCTTGCAAGTACTAGGTAGCGGGGCCACAGATACGCAGTATTTT
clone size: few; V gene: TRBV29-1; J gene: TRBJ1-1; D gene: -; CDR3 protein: CSATGLLNTEAFF; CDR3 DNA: TGCAGCGCTACAGGACTGCTGAACACTGAAGCTTTCTTT
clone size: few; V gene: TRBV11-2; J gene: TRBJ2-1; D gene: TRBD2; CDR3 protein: CASSLGLAGVHEQFF; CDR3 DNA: TGTGCCAGCAGCTTGGGACTAGCGGGTGTTCATGAGCAGTTCTTC
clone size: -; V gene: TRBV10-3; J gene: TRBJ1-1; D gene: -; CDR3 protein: CAISDKVSEAFF; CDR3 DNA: TGTGCCATCAGTGACAAGGTCTCTGAAGCTTTCTTT
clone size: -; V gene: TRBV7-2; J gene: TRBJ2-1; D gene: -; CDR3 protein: CASSAGGPSSYNEQFF; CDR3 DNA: TGTGCCAGCAGCGCCGGGGGGCCTAGCTCCTACAATGAGCAGTTCTTC
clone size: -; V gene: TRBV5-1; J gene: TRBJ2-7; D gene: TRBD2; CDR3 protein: CASTTGLADIPHGYEQYF; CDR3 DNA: TGCGCCAGCACGACTGGACTAGCGGACATCCCCCACGGCTACGAGCAGTACTTC
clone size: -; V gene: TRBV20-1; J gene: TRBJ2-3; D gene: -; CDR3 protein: CSANLLAWSTDTQYF; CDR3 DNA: TGCAGTGCTAACTTACTAGCCTGGAGTACAGATACGCAGTATTTT
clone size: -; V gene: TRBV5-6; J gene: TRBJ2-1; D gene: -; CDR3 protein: CASSRSTGYEQFF; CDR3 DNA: TGTGCCAGCAGCCGTAGCACAGGGTATGAGCAGTTCTTC
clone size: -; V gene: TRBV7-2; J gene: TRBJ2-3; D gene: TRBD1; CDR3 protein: CASSKDRGSTDTQYF; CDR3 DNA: TGTGCCAGCAGCAAAGACAGGGGGAGCACAGATACGCAGTATTTT
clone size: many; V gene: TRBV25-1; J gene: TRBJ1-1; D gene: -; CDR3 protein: CASSEGTSSGTEAFF; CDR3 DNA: TGTGCCAGCAGTGAGGGAACGTCCTCGGGCACTGAAGCTTTCTTT
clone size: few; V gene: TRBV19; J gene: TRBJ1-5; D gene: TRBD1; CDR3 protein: CAAGQGLLGPQHF; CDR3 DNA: TGTGCCGCGGGACAGGGCTTGTTGGGGCCCCAGCATTTT
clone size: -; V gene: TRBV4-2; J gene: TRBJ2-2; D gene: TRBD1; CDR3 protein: CASSQVLTGGNGELFF; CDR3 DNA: TGTGCCAGCAGCCAAGTCTTGACAGGGGGGAACGGGGAGCTGTTTTTT
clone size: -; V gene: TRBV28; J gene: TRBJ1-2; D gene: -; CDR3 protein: CASSFVDFGYTF; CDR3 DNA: TGTGCCAGCAGTTTCGTGGATTTCGGCTACACCTTC
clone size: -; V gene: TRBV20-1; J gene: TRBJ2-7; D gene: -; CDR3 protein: CSATSRMAYEQYF; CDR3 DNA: TGCAGTGCTACTAGCCGGATGGCCTACGAGCAGTACTTC
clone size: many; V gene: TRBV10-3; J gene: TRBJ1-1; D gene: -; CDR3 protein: CAISEGEVAFF; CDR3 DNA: TGTGCCATCAGTGAAGGTGAGGTGGCTTTCTTT
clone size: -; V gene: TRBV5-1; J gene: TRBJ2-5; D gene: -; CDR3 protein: CASSVHSAAETQYF; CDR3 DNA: TGCGCCAGCAGCGTCCACAGCGCCGCGGAGACCCAGTACTTC